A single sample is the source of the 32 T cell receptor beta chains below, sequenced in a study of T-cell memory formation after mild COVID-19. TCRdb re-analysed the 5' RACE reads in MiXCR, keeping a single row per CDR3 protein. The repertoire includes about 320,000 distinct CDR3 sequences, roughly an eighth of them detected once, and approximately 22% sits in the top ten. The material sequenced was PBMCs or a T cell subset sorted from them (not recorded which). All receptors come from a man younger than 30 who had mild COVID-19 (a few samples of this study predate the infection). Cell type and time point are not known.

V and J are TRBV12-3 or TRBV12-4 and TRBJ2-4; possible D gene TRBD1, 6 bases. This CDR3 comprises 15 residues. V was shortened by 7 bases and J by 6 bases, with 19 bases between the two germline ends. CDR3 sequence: CASTDRMGHLNIQYF. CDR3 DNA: TGTGCCAGCACCGACCGGATGGGACACCTAAACATTCAGTACTTC.

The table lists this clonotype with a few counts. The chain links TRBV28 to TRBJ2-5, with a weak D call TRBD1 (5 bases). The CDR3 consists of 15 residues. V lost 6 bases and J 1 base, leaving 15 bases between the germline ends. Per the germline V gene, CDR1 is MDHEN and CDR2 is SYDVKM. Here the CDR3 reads CASRNQGKLQETQYF. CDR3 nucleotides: TGTGCCAGCAGGAACCAGGGAAAGCTCCAAGAGACCCAGTACTTC. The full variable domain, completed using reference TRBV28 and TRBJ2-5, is DVKVTQSSRYLVKRTGEKVFLECVQDMDHENMFWYRQDPGLGLRLIYFSYDVKMKEKGDIPEGYSVSREKKERFSLILESASTNQTSMYLCASRNQGKLQETQYFGPGTRLLVL.

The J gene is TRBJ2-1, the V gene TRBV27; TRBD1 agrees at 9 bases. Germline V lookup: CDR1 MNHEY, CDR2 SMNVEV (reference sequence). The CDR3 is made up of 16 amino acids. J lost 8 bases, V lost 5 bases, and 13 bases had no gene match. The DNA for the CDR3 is TGTGCCAGCAGTCCGACTCCCGGGACAGGGTCCGATGAGCAGTTCTTC. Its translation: CASSPTPGTGSDEQFF.

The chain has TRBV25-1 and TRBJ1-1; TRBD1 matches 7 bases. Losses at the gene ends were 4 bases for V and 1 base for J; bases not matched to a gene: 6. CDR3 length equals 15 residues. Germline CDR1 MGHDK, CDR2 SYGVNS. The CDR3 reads CASSASRTGNTEAFF. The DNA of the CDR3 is TGTGCCAGCAGTGCTTCGCGGACAGGGAACACTGAAGCTTTCTTT.

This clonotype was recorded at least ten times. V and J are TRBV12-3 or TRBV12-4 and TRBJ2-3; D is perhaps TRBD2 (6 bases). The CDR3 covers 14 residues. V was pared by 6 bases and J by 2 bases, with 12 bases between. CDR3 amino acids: CASRPGLYTDTQYF. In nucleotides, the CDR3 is TGTGCCAGCAGGCCGGGACTCTACACAGATACGCAGTATTTT.

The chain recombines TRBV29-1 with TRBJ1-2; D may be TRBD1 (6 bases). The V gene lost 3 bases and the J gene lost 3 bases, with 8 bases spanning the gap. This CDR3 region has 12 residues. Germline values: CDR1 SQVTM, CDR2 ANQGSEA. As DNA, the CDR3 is TGCAGCGTTGAGCAGGGGTACTATGGCTACACCTTC. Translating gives CSVEQGYYGYTF.

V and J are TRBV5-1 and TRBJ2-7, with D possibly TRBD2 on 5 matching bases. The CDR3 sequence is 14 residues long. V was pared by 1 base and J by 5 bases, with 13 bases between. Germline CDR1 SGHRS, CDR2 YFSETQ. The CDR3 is CASSLTRFGNEQYF. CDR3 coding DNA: TGCGCCAGCAGCTTGACCAGGTTCGGGAACGAGCAGTACTTC.

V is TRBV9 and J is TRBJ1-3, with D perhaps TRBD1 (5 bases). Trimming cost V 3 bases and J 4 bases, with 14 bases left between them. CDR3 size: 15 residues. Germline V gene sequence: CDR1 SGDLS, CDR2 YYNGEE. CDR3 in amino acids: CASSETGGAGNTIYF. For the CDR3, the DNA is TGTGCCAGCAGCGAGACCGGGGGAGCGGGAAACACCATATATTTT.

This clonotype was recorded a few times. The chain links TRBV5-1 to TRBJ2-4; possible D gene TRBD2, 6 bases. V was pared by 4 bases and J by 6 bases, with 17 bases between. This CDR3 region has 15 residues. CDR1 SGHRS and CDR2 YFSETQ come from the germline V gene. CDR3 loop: CASSPKGLGLNIQYF. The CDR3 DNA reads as TGCGCCAGCAGCCCTAAGGGACTGGGATTAAACATTCAGTACTTC.

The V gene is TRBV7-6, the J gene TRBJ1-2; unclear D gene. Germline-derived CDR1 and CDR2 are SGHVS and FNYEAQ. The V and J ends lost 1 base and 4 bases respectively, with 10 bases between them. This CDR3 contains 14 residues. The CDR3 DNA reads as TGTGCCAGCAGCTTAGAGGCGGGAAGCTATGGCTACACCTTC. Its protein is CASSLEAGSYGYTF.

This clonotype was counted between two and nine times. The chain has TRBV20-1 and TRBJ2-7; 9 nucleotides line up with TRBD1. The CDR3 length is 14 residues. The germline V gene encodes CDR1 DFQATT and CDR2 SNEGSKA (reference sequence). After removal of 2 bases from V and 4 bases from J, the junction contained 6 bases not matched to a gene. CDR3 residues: CSARLADRGYEQYF. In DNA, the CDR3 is TGCAGTGCTAGATTGGCGGACAGGGGTTACGAGCAGTACTTC.

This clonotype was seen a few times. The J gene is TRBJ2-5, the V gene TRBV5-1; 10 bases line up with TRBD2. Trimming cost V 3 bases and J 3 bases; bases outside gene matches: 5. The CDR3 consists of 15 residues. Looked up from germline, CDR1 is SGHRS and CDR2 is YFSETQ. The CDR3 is CASSSGGTSEETQYF. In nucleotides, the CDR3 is TGCGCCAGCAGCTCGGGGGGGACTAGCGAAGAGACCCAGTACTTC. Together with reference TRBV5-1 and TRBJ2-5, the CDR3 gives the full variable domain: KAGVTQTPRYLIKTRGQQVTLSCSPISGHRSVSWYQQTPGQGLQFLFEYFSETQRNKGNFPGRFSGRQFSNSRSEMNVSTLELGDSALYLCASSSGGTSEETQYFGPGTRLLVL.

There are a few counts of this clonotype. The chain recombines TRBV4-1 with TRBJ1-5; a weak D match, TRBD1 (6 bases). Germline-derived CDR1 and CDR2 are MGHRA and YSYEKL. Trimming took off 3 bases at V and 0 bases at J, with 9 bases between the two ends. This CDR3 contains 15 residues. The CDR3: CASSQGHFSNQPQHF. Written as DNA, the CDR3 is TGCGCCAGCAGCCAGGGACATTTTAGCAATCAGCCCCAGCATTTT.

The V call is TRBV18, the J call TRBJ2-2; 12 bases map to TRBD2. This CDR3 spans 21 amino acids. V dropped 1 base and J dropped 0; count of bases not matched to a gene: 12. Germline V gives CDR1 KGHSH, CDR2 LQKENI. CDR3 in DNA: TGTGCCAGCTCACCACTGGTGACTAGCGGGGGCCCTCTCTCGAACACCGGGGAGCTGTTTTTT. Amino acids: CASSPLVTSGGPLSNTGELFF.

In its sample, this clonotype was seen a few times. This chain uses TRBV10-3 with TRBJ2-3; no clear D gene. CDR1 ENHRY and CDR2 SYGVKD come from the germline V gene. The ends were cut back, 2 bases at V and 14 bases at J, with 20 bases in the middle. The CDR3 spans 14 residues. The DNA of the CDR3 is TGTGCCATCAGTGAGGACGGCGCGCCAGGTCTCCGGTATTTT. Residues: CAISEDGAPGLRYF.

The chain's CDR3 is CASSRDREGQFF. CDR3 coding DNA: TGTGCCAGCAGCCGGGACAGGGAAGGGCAGTTCTTC. V and J are TRBV7-2 and TRBJ2-1; 9 positions agree with TRBD1. V gave up 5 bases and J gave up 12 bases; unmatched junction bases: 5. The CDR3 consists of 12 residues. CDR1 and CDR2 (germline): SGHTA, FQGNSA.

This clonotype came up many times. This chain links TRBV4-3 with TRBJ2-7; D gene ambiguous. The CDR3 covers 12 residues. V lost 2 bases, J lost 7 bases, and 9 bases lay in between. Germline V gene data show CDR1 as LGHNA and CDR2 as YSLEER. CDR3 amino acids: CASSQYCREQYV. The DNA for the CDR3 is TGCGCCAGCAGCCAATATTGTAGGGAGCAGTACGTC.

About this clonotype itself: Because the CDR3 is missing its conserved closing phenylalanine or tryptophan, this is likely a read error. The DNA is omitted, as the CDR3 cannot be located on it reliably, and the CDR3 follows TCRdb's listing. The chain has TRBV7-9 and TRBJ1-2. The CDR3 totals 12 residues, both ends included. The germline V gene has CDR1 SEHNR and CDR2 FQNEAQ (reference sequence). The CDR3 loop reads CASSSRINYPTL.

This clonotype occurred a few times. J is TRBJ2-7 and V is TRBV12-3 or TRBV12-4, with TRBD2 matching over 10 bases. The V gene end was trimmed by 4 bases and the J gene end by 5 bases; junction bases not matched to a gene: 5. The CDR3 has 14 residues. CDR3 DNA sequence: TGTGCCAGCAGTTCCAGCGGGGGGGCCCACGAGCAGTACGTC. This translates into CASSSSGGAHEQYV.

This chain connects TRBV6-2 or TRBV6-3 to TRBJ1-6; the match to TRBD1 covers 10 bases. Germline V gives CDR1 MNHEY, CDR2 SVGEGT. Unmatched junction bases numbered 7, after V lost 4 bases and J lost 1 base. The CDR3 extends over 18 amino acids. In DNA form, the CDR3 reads TGTGCCAGCAGTTCACCCGGGACAGGGGTTTCCTATAATTCACCCCTCCACTTT. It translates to CASSSPGTGVSYNSPLHF.

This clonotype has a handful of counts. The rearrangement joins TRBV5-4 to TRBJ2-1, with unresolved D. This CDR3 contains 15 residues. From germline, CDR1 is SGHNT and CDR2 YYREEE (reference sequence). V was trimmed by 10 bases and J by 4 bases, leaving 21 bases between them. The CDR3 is CASTRVTREYNEQFF. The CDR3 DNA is TGTGCCTCAACCCGGGTCACCCGAGAGTACAATGAGCAGTTCTTC.

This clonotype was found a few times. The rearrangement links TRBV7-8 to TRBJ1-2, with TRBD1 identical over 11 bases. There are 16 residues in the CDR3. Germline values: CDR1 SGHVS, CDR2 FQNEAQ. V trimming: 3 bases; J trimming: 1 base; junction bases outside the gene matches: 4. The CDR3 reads CASSFQDRGLNYGYTF. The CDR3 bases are TGTGCCAGCAGCTTCCAGGACAGGGGGCTTAACTATGGCTACACCTTC.

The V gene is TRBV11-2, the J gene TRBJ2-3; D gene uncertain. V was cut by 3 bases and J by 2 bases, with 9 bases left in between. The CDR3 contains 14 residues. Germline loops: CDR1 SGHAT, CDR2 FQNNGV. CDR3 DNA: TGTGCCAGCAGCTTGGCACGATACACAGATACGCAGTATTTT. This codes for CASSLARYTDTQYF.

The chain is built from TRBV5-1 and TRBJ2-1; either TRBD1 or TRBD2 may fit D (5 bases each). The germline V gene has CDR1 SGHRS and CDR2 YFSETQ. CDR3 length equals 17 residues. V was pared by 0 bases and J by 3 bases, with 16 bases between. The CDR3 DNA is TGCGCCAGCAGCTTGGCTCTCGGGACCCTTGTCTACAATGAGCAGTTCTTC. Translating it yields CASSLALGTLVYNEQFF. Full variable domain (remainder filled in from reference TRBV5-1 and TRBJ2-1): KAGVTQTPRYLIKTRGQQVTLSCSPISGHRSVSWYQQTPGQGLQFLFEYFSETQRNKGNFPGRFSGRQFSNSRSEMNVSTLELGDSALYLCASSLALGTLVYNEQFFGPGTRLTVL.

CDR3 region: CASSLQGVTDTQYF. The CDR3, as DNA: TGCGCCAGCAGCTTGCAGGGGGTCACAGATACGCAGTATTTT. The rearrangement uses TRBV5-1 and TRBJ2-3; 7 positions match TRBD1. Germline V gene sequence: CDR1 SGHRS, CDR2 YFSETQ. This CDR3 has 14 residues. The ends lost 1 base at V and 2 bases at J; junction bases unmatched: 1.

The CDR3 DNA follows: TGTGCCAGCAGCCAAGGTAGGGGGCTGGGGGCCTATCAGCCCCAGCATTTT. Amino acids: CASSQGRGLGAYQPQHF. The chain combines TRBV3-1 with TRBJ1-5; TRBD1 matches 7 bases. Trimming at V came to 1 base and at J to 5 bases, leaving 11 bases not matched to a gene. This CDR3 is 17 amino acids long. CDR1 and CDR2 from the germline V gene are LGHDT and YNNKEL (reference sequence).

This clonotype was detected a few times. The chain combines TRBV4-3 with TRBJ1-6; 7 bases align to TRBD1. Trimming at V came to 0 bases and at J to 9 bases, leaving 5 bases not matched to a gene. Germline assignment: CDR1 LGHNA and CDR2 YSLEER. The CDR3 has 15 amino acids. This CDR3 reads CASSQDRTGGSPLHF. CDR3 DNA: TGCGCCAGCAGCCAAGACCGGACAGGCGGTTCACCCCTCCACTTT.

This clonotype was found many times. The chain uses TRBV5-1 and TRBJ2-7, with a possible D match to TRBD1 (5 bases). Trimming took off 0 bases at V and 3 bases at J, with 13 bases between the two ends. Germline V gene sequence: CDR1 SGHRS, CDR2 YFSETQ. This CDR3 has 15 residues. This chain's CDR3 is CASSLGQGRRYEQYV. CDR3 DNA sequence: TGCGCCAGCAGCTTGGGGCAGGGAAGGCGCTACGAGCAGTACGTC.

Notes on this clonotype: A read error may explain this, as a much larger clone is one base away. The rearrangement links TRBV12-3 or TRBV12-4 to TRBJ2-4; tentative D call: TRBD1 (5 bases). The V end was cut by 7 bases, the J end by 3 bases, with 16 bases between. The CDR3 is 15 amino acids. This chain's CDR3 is CASTHPGRVKNIQYF. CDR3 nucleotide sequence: TGTGCCAGCACTCACCCGGGCAGGGTCAAAAACATTCAGTACTTC.

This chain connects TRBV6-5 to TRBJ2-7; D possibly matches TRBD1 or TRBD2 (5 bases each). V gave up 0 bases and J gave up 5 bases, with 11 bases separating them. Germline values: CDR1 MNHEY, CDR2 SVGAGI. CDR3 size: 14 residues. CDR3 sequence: CASSYSRGFDEQYF. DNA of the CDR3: TGTGCCAGCAGTTACTCGAGGGGCTTCGACGAGCAGTACTTC.

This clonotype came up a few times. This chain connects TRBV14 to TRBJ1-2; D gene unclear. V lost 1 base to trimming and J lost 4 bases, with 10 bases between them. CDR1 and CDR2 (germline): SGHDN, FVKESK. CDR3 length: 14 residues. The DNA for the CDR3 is TGTGCCAGCAGCCAAGTTGGCGGCCCCTATGGCTACACCTTC. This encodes CASSQVGGPYGYTF. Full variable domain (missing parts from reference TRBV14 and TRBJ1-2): EAGVTQFPSHSVIEKGQTVTLRCDPISGHDNLYWYRRVMGKEIKFLLHFVKESKQDESGMPNNRFLAERTGGTYSTLKVQPAELEDSGVYFCASSQVGGPYGYTFGSGTRLTVV.

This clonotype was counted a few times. CDR3 loop: CASSPGPYEPGELFF. CDR3 DNA sequence: TGTGCCAGCAGTCCGGGACCGTACGAACCCGGGGAGCTGTTTTTT. The V and J genes are TRBV12-3 or TRBV12-4 and TRBJ2-2, with D possibly called TRBD1 or TRBD2 (5 bases each). The CDR3 is made up of 15 amino acids. The V gene lost 5 bases and the J gene lost 6 bases, with 16 bases spanning the gap.